This T cell receptor (beta chain) is from a study of CD8+ T cells in alopecia areata. A FACSAria was used to sort CD4+ and CD8+ T cells. These cells came from PBMCs. Once RNA had been extracted, it was reverse transcribed into cDNA to act as the sequencing template. Using immunoSEQ multiplex PCR, the repertoire was profiled, and TCRdb retains in-frame clones only, with some absent. The sample comprises some 150,000 clones, around half of which are singletons, and roughly a fifth rests with the top ten. The TCR sequence derives from a human donor with alopecia areata. The sample here was CD8+ T cells sorted from blood, taken at week 0.

The DNA for the CDR3 is TGTGCCAGCAGTTTCGCGGGGGACACAGATACGCAGTATTTT. Amino acid sequence: CASSFAGDTDTQYF. This chain uses TRBV27 with TRBJ2-3; 7 bases are shared with TRBD2. Trimming removed 3 bases from V and 2 bases from J; junction bases left unmatched: 2. The CDR3 is 14 amino acids. The V gene's germline CDR1 is MNHEY and CDR2 SMNVEV (reference sequence).